Each of the 14 T cell receptor beta chains below was sequenced from the same sample in a study of T cell repertoires in cytomegalovirus infection. These receptors are not linked to any known antigen. TCRdb passed the reads through MiXCR, listing each CDR3 protein once. The sample holds roughly 220,000 distinct CDR3 sequences, about 40% seen once. The sequencing used CD8+ T cells from cultured PBMCs, collected from culture after CMV antigen stimulation. The receptors here all came from a human donor in good health (CMV status not recorded). Some clones in this sample may be carry-over from other donors' samples.

This clonotype appeared a few times. The V gene is TRBV4-1, the J gene TRBJ2-1, with a weak D call TRBD1 (6 bases). This CDR3 comprises 12 residues. The V gene's germline CDR1 is MGHRA and CDR2 YSYEKL. V was cut by 1 base and J by 10 bases, with 8 bases left in between. The CDR3 reads CASSQAGQEQFF. The CDR3 nucleotides are TGCGCCAGCAGCCAAGCGGGACAAGAGCAGTTCTTC.

In this sample, this clonotype turned up a few times. V gene TRBV12-3 or TRBV12-4 combines with J gene TRBJ1-5; D possibly corresponds to TRBD1 (5 bases). V lost 1 base to trimming and J lost 6 bases, with 13 bases between them. The CDR3 covers 15 residues. DNA for the CDR3: TGTGCCAGCAGTTTAGGCTGGCAGGGTTTTCAGCCCCAGCATTTT. Protein product: CASSLGWQGFQPQHF.

The rearrangement uses TRBV27 and TRBJ1-5; TRBD1 agrees at 9 bases. The J segment lost 7 bases and the V segment lost 6 bases, leaving 4 bases of the junction unmatched. Germline-derived CDR1 and CDR2 are MNHEY and SMNVEV (reference sequence). CDR3 length: 13 amino acids. The CDR3 spells CASSWDRAQPQHF. The CDR3 nucleotides are TGTGCCAGCAGCTGGGACAGGGCACAGCCCCAGCATTTT.

This clonotype has just a few counts. V gene TRBV12-3 or TRBV12-4 combines with J gene TRBJ2-1, with TRBD2 identical over 7 bases. The CDR3 has 12 amino acids. The CDR3 is CGSNGGGNEQFF. The DNA of the CDR3 is TGTGGCTCGAACGGCGGGGGAAATGAGCAGTTCTTC.

This clonotype was found many times. This chain joins TRBV20-1 and TRBJ2-7; D is uncertain. With 0 bases removed from V and 4 bases from J, the gap between germline ends came to 10 bases. Germline CDR1 is DFQATT and CDR2 is SNEGSKA (reference sequence). This CDR3 is built from 13 residues. The CDR3 DNA reads as TGCAGTGCTAGAGATGCCAGGTCGTACGAGCAGTACTTC. This gives the protein CSARDARSYEQYF.

This clonotype was picked up a small number of times. The V call is TRBV11-2, the J call TRBJ2-2; no definite D call. CDR1 is SGHAT and CDR2 is FQNNGV in the germline V gene. CDR3 length equals 13 residues. V lost 1 base and J lost 7, with 7 bases in between. CDR3 sequence (DNA): TGTGCCAGCAGCTTAGGAGGAAACGGGGAGCTGTTTTTT. Its translation is CASSLGGNGELFF.

This clonotype has a single count. The rearrangement uses TRBV6-2 or TRBV6-3 and TRBJ2-1; 8 bases map to TRBD2. This CDR3 is 15 amino acids long. V trimming: 0 bases; J trimming: 6 bases; junction bases outside the gene matches: 4. CDR1 and CDR2 from the germline V gene are MNHEY and SVGEGT. The DNA for the CDR3 is TGTGCCAGCAGTTACTCTCGGGAGGGATTCAATGAGCAGTTCTTC. Encoded protein: CASSYSREGFNEQFF.

This chain links TRBV7-1 with TRBJ2-1; D is ambiguous. TRBV7-1 is sorted into the ORF group, with uncertain function. V lost 5 bases, J lost 8 bases, and 16 bases lay in between. The CDR3 runs to 14 residues. CDR3 DNA sequence: TGTGCCAGCAGCCCTCCGACTGTAGCCTATGAGCAGTTCTTC. Protein: CASSPPTVAYEQFF.

The J gene is TRBJ2-3, the V gene TRBV27; D remains ambiguous. The germline V gene has CDR1 MNHEY and CDR2 SMNVEV (reference sequence). Deletions cut 2 bases from V and 5 bases from J, with 11 bases between. The CDR3 is 14 residues long. The CDR3 region is CASSLGPPGDTQYF. DNA of the CDR3: TGTGCCAGCAGTTTAGGGCCCCCCGGAGATACGCAGTATTTT.

This clonotype was found a few times. The chain couples TRBV27 to TRBJ1-5, with no clear D. This CDR3 contains 14 residues. Germline assignment: CDR1 MNHEY and CDR2 SMNVEV (reference sequence). With 2 bases removed from V and 4 bases from J, the gap between germline ends came to 9 bases. The CDR3: CASSLRGTNQPQHF. In DNA form, the CDR3 reads TGTGCCAGCAGTTTACGTGGCACTAATCAGCCCCAGCATTTT.

The rearrangement links TRBV19 to TRBJ2-6, with D possibly TRBD1 on 5 matching bases. The ends were cut back, 7 bases at V and 4 bases at J, with 14 bases in the middle. The CDR3 totals 15 residues. The germline V gene encodes CDR1 LNHDA and CDR2 SQIVND (reference sequence). CDR3 residues: CASTRRGSGANVLTF. As DNA, the CDR3 is TGTGCCAGTACGCGAAGGGGATCAGGGGCCAACGTCCTGACTTTC.

This chain connects TRBV3-1 to TRBJ1-1; D ambiguous. Germline V gene lookup returns CDR1 LGHDT and CDR2 YNNKEL (reference sequence). The V gene lost 0 bases and the J gene lost 1 base, with 6 bases spanning the gap. The CDR3 length is 14 residues. CDR3 protein: CASSQDWENTEAFF. In DNA, the CDR3 is TGTGCCAGCAGCCAAGATTGGGAGAACACTGAAGCTTTCTTT.

The chain uses TRBV6-6 and TRBJ1-1; D gene unclear. The CDR3 covers 19 residues. Germline assignment: CDR1 MNHNY and CDR2 SVGAGI (reference sequence). V was pared by 0 bases and J by 0 bases, with 20 bases between. The CDR3 is CASSYSTTGPPFLNTEAFF. The CDR3 coding sequence is TGTGCCAGCAGTTACTCGACTACCGGGCCTCCATTTCTGAACACTGAAGCTTTCTTT.

The sample holds a few counts of this clonotype. This sequence joins TRBV28 and TRBJ2-7; TRBD2 agrees at 10 bases. This CDR3 has 18 residues. The J segment lost 0 bases and the V segment lost 4 bases, leaving 12 bases of the junction unmatched. CDR1 is MDHEN, CDR2 SYDVKM, per germline. The CDR3 is CASSSPRPSGSRSYEQYF. CDR3 in DNA: TGTGCCAGCAGTTCCCCGCGACCTAGCGGGAGCCGCTCCTACGAGCAGTACTTC.